This TCR beta chain was sequenced in a study of PD-1 blockade in classical Hodgkin lymphoma. The CDR3 spans 17 residues. Deletions cut 2 bases from V and 1 base from J, with 15 bases between. Germline lookup yields CDR1 LGHNA and CDR2 YNFKEQ. Time point indicated: newly diagnosed, previously untreated cHL patient sample. The CD4+ T cells used were purified from thawed PBMCs through magnetic negative selection. Assay used: immunoSEQ multiplex PCR; TCRdb lists only in-frame clones, some missing. The sample records just over 15,000 clones, around 84% being singletons. This receptor was identified in a human donor with classical Hodgkin lymphoma. The sequenced material came from CD4+ T cells from blood. The chain is built from TRBV4-2 and TRBJ2-4; D unresolved. This CDR3 reads CASSQRRLGAAKNIQYF. Here the CDR3 DNA reads TGTGCCAGCAGCCAACGCCGACTGGGTGCGGCCAAAAACATTCAGTACTTC.